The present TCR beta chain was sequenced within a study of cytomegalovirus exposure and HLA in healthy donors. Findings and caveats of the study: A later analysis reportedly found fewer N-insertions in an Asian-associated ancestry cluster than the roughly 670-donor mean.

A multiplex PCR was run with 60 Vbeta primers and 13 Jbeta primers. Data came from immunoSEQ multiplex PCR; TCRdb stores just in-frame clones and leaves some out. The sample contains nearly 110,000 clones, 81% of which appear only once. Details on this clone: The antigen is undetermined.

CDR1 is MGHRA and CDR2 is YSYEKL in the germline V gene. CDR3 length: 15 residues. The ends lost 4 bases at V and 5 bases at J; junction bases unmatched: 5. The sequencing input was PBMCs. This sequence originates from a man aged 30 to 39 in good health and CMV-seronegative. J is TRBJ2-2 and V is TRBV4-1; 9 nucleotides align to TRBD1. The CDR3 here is CASSPWTGETGELFF. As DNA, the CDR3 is TGCGCCAGCAGCCCTTGGACAGGGGAGACCGGGGAGCTGTTTTTT.